Each of the 26 T cell receptor beta chains below was sequenced from the same sample in a study of blood T cell repertoires in COVID-19. Sequencing used immunoSEQ multiplex PCR; TCRdb keeps in-frame clones, though not all of them. In the table there are hundreds of thousands of clones, over 80% of which are singletons. The sequencing input was peripheral blood. All receptors come from a young woman with acute or convalescent COVID-19.

This chain connects TRBV6-5 to TRBJ1-2, with 10 bases identical to TRBD1. The CDR3 consists of 13 residues. The germline V gene has CDR1 MNHEY and CDR2 SVGAGI. V shed 7 bases and J 8 bases; nucleotides not matched to a gene: 7. The CDR3 is CASTYDRGRGYTF. The CDR3 DNA is TGTGCCAGCACATATGACAGGGGGCGAGGCTACACCTTC.

V is TRBV11-2 and J is TRBJ2-1; maybe TRBD1 (6 bases). The CDR3 is 17 residues long. CDR1 and CDR2 (germline): SGHAT, FQNNGV. V was pared by 0 bases and J by 7 bases, with 19 bases between. Here the CDR3 DNA reads TGTGCCAGCAGCTTAGAGACCCCCACAGGGAGAGCGAATGAGCAGTTCTTC. It codes for CASSLETPTGRANEQFF.

The V and J genes are TRBV7-9 and TRBJ1-2; D remains ambiguous. The CDR3 spans 16 residues. Per germline, CDR1 SEHNR and CDR2 FQNEAQ (reference sequence). V was clipped by 0 bases and J by 5 bases, with 16 bases between them. The CDR3 nucleotides are TGTGCCAGCAGCTTAGCCCTGTCCCAGATGAAGTATGGCTACACCTTC. Translating gives CASSLALSQMKYGYTF.

The genes are TRBV27 and TRBJ2-5; 8 nucleotides agree with TRBD2. V was pared by 5 bases and J by 5 bases, with 16 bases of the junction left unmatched. Germline loops: CDR1 MNHEY, CDR2 SMNVEV (reference sequence). This CDR3 has 17 amino acids. The chain's CDR3 is CASSARLVRGGGETQYF. The CDR3 DNA reads as TGTGCCAGCAGTGCCCGGCTAGTCCGGGGGGGAGGTGAGACCCAGTACTTC.

This chain links TRBV7-9 with TRBJ2-7, with TRBD2 identical over 8 bases. V shed 2 bases and J 9 bases; nucleotides not matched to a gene: 9. The CDR3 loop spans 14 amino acids. The germline gives CDR1 SEHNR, CDR2 FQNEAQ (reference sequence). CDR3 region: CASSLTGPRGGQYF. The CDR3 DNA reads TGTGCCAGCAGCTTAACCGGACCCCGGGGGGGGCAGTACTTC.

The chain carries TRBV3-1 (or the pseudogene TRBV3-2) and TRBJ2-1, with TRBD2 matching 7 bases. Trimming at V came to 4 bases and at J to 4 bases, leaving 7 bases not matched to a gene. The length of the CDR3 is 15 residues. CDR1 and CDR2 (germline): LGHDT, YNNKEL (reference sequence). The CDR3 DNA follows: TGTGCCAGCAGCCGACGGGGGGACCTATACAATGAGCAGTTCTTC. Translation gives CASSRRGDLYNEQFF.

The rearrangement links TRBV2 to TRBJ1-3, with a tentative D call TRBD1 (6 bases). The CDR3 has 13 residues. Per germline, CDR1 SNHLY and CDR2 FYNNEI. Trimming removed 10 bases from V and 0 bases from J, with 10 bases in between. The CDR3 coding sequence is TGTGCCATCCAGGGGTACTCTGGAAACACCATATATTTT. Its translation is CAIQGYSGNTIYF.

J is TRBJ2-7 and V is TRBV6-2 or TRBV6-3; 9 nucleotides align to TRBD1. Unmatched junction bases numbered 6, after V lost 0 bases and J lost 3 bases. CDR3 length: 16 amino acids. The germline V gene has CDR1 MNHEY and CDR2 SVGEGT. CDR3 sequence reads: CASSYSLPDRGYEQYF. As DNA, the CDR3 is TGTGCCAGCAGTTACTCGCTCCCGGACAGGGGCTACGAGCAGTACTTC.

The chain has TRBV4-1 and TRBJ1-2; D call uncertain. Per germline, CDR1 MGHRA and CDR2 YSYEKL. This CDR3 is built from 11 residues. Trimming pared 1 base from V and 7 bases from J, leaving 4 bases between. This CDR3 reads CASSQASGYTF. CDR3 DNA sequence: TGCGCCAGCAGCCAAGCCAGTGGCTACACCTTC.

Regarding this clone: Other DNA sequences within the sample encode an identical CDR3. This chain uses TRBV19 with TRBJ2-7; 7 bases line up with TRBD2. The CDR3 has 13 residues. The V and J ends lost 3 bases and 4 bases, in that order; junction bases with no gene match: 3. Germline V gene data show CDR1 as LNHDA and CDR2 as SQIVND (reference sequence). CDR3 bases: TGTGCCAGTAGTATTGGCGGGGGATACGAGCAGTACTTC. Amino acid sequence: CASSIGGGYEQYF.

This clone has just one count. The chain employs TRBV3-1 (or the pseudogene TRBV3-2) and TRBJ2-7, with TRBD2 identical over 7 bases. The germline V gene encodes CDR1 LGHDT and CDR2 YNNKEL (reference sequence). The CDR3 covers 16 residues. With 1 base clipped from V and 0 bases from J, the junction kept 6 bases outside the gene matches. This chain's CDR3 is CASSQVRRGSSYEQYF. DNA for the CDR3: TGTGCCAGCAGCCAAGTGAGGCGGGGGAGCTCCTACGAGCAGTACTTC.

The V call is TRBV6-4, the J call TRBJ2-3; 12 nucleotides agree with TRBD1. This CDR3 region has 16 residues. The germline CDR1 and CDR2 sequences are MRHNA and SNTAGT. Trimming took 4 bases from V and 4 from J; bases not matched to a gene: 6. The CDR3 bases are TGTGCCAGCAGTGCGTCCGGGACAGGGGGCTCAGATACGCAGTATTTT. Translating gives CASSASGTGGSDTQYF.

The V gene is TRBV18, the J gene TRBJ1-2; TRBD1 might be the D (5 bases). V gave up 4 bases and J gave up 6 bases, with 12 bases separating them. The CDR3 length is 13 residues. Germline loops: CDR1 KGHSH, CDR2 LQKENI. The CDR3 nucleotides read TGTGCCAGCTCACGTGGGCAGGGAAATGGCTACACCTTC. It codes for CASSRGQGNGYTF.

The V and J genes are TRBV19 and TRBJ2-6, with D possibly TRBD1 on 6 matching bases. This CDR3 is 15 amino acids long. Trimming shortened V by 9 bases and J by 0 bases, and 12 bases separated the two germline ends. Germline assignment: CDR1 LNHDA and CDR2 SQIVND (reference sequence). The CDR3 DNA follows: TGTGCCAGCCGACAAGGGGGCTCTGGGGCCAACGTCCTGACTTTC. Protein sequence: CASRQGGSGANVLTF. Full variable domain (missing parts from reference TRBV19 and TRBJ2-6): DGGITQSPKYLFRKEGQNVTLSCEQNLNHDAMYWYRQDPGQGLRLIYYSQIVNDFQKGDIAEGYSVSREKKESFPLTVTSAQKNPTAFYLCASRQGGSGANVLTFGAGSRLTVL.

The gene calls are TRBV18 and TRBJ2-1, with TRBD2 identical over 8 bases. Germline V gene lookup returns CDR1 KGHSH and CDR2 LQKENI. The ends lost 3 bases at V and 2 bases at J; junction bases unmatched: 3. There are 15 residues in the CDR3. CDR3 in amino acids: CASSPQRGPYNEQFF. CDR3 sequence (DNA): TGTGCCAGCTCACCCCAGCGGGGGCCCTACAATGAGCAGTTCTTC.

A word on this clone: At the DNA level, this CDR3 is encoded by other sequences in the same sample as well. The chain links TRBV5-1 to TRBJ1-5; the match to TRBD1 covers 7 bases. The germline gives CDR1 SGHRS, CDR2 YFSETQ. CDR3 length equals 15 residues. V lost 1 base, J lost 2 bases, and 3 bases stayed unmatched. In nucleotides, the CDR3 is TGCGCCAGCAGCTTGACAGGGGTGGGCAATCAGCCCCAGCATTTT. Protein: CASSLTGVGNQPQHF.

The chain couples TRBV7-9 to TRBJ2-7, with 11 nucleotides matching TRBD1. Germline V gene sequence: CDR1 SEHNR, CDR2 FQNEAQ (reference sequence). This CDR3 is built from 16 residues. With 5 bases clipped from V and 2 bases from J, the junction kept 8 bases outside the gene matches. This chain's CDR3 is CASSPGQGASTYEQYF. In nucleotides, the CDR3 is TGTGCCAGCAGCCCAGGACAGGGGGCTTCTACCTACGAGCAGTACTTC.

In regard to this clone: This sample includes further DNA sequences coding for the same CDR3. This chain joins TRBV9 and TRBJ2-5; maybe TRBD2 (6 bases). V was pared by 0 bases and J by 3 bases, with 6 bases between. Germline values: CDR1 SGDLS, CDR2 YYNGEE. The CDR3 contains 13 residues. The CDR3 DNA sequence: TGTGCCAGCAGCGTAGCGGGGGAAGAGACCCAGTACTTC. It encodes CASSVAGEETQYF.

The chain is built from TRBV4-3 and TRBJ2-2; the D is unclear. Trimming pared 0 bases from V and 4 bases from J, leaving 21 bases between. This CDR3 has 19 residues. The germline CDR1 and CDR2 sequences are LGHNA and YSLEER. The DNA for the CDR3 is TGCGCCAGCAGCCAAGATCTTGTATTGGCAGGCCGAACCACCGGGGAGCTGTTTTTT. It encodes CASSQDLVLAGRTTGELFF.

The V call is TRBV19, the J call TRBJ1-6; 10 nucleotides line up with TRBD1. Trimming cost V 6 bases and J 7 bases; bases outside gene matches: 6. CDR3 length: 15 residues. Germline V gene data show CDR1 as LNHDA and CDR2 as SQIVND (reference sequence). The CDR3 here is CASRDRGLRNSPLHF. The CDR3 coding sequence is TGTGCCAGTAGAGACAGGGGGCTGAGGAATTCACCCCTCCACTTT. Full variable domain (rest looked up from reference TRBV19 and TRBJ1-6): DGGITQSPKYLFRKEGQNVTLSCEQNLNHDAMYWYRQDPGQGLRLIYYSQIVNDFQKGDIAEGYSVSREKKESFPLTVTSAQKNPTAFYLCASRDRGLRNSPLHFGNGTRLTVT.

V is TRBV7-9 and J is TRBJ1-3; D may be TRBD1 (5 bases). CDR1 and CDR2 (germline): SEHNR, FQNEAQ (reference sequence). V lost 3 bases to trimming and J lost 2 bases, with 14 bases between them. This CDR3 comprises 16 residues. CDR3 DNA sequence: TGTGCCAGCAGCTTCTTCCAGGGTTCGCCTGGAAACACCATATATTTT. Its protein is CASSFFQGSPGNTIYF.

This sequence joins TRBV27 and TRBJ1-2, with 9 positions matching TRBD1. There are 17 residues in the CDR3. Germline assignment: CDR1 MNHEY and CDR2 SMNVEV (reference sequence). Trimming took 4 bases from V and 1 from J; bases not matched to a gene: 10. This CDR3 is CASSSYGEDRGNYGYTF. CDR3 coding DNA: TGTGCCAGCAGTTCTTACGGGGAGGACAGGGGTAACTATGGCTACACCTTC.

This clone came up once. V and J are TRBV6-2 or TRBV6-3 and TRBJ2-7; D ambiguous. The CDR3 has 14 amino acids. The germline V gene has CDR1 MNHEY and CDR2 SVGEGT. V was clipped by 2 bases and J by 0 bases, with 8 bases between them. CDR3: CASSYTYISYEQYF. The CDR3 DNA sequence: TGTGCCAGCAGTTACACTTATATCTCCTACGAGCAGTACTTC.

This clone was observed a single time. This chain links TRBV5-5 with TRBJ2-1; D might be TRBD1 (5 bases). V was clipped by 2 bases and J by 13 bases, with 16 bases between them. Germline assignment: CDR1 SGHKS and CDR2 YYEKEE (reference sequence). The CDR3 is 13 residues long. In DNA, the CDR3 is TGTGCCAGCAGCTTACAGGAAAGACAAACCCAGTTCTTC. Translation: CASSLQERQTQFF.

V gene TRBV4-3 combines with J gene TRBJ2-1; 13 positions match TRBD2. This CDR3 is built from 17 residues. V trimming: 0 bases; J trimming: 9 bases; junction bases outside the gene matches: 8. Germline CDR1 reads LGHNA; CDR2 reads YSLEER. The CDR3, as DNA: TGCGCCAGCAGCCAAGAAACAGGACTAGCGGGGGTCGGTGAGCAGTTCTTC. It translates to CASSQETGLAGVGEQFF.

The V call is TRBV7-6, the J call TRBJ2-6, with TRBD1 matching 7 bases. Germline V CDR1 and CDR2: SGHVS, FNYEAQ. J lost 0 bases, V lost 0 bases, and 8 bases had no gene match. This CDR3 comprises 19 residues. The chain's CDR3 is CASSLALQGRASGANVLTF. As DNA, the CDR3 is TGTGCCAGCAGCTTAGCCCTACAGGGGCGAGCCTCTGGGGCCAACGTCCTGACTTTC. The entire variable domain, with the rest obtained from reference TRBV7-6 and TRBJ2-6, is as follows: GAGVSQSPRYKVTKRGQDVALRCDPISGHVSLYWYRQALGQGPEFLTYFNYEAQQDKSGLPNDRFSAERPEGSISTLTIQRTEQRDSAMYRCASSLALQGRASGANVLTFGAGSRLTVL.